This record looks at one TCR beta chain sequence and its context. Its binding antigen is unknown. The record has no base qualities; no much larger clone is one base away. The immunoSEQ Assay, a bias-controlled multiplex PCR, was used to amplify TCRbeta CDR3 regions from genomic DNA. On the authors' methods: Nucleated cell counts per sample were estimated from amplification of reference gene primers within the assay. To quantify the absolute abundance of each unique TCRbeta CDR3 rearrangement, sequence reads were collapsed and filtered. Productive Simpson clonality was computed per sample as the square root of Simpson's diversity index over productive rearrangements. As stored in TCRdb, this immuneACCESS dataset retains in-frame rearrangements with V and J assigned. A fraction of the clones does not appear; measured against another copy, unresolved V genes explain less than half of the discrepancy, and the remainder lacks a known reason. The V and J calls and the clone size are those of that table, but D and trimming were determined from the DNA. This sample gives nearly 250,000 clones in total; over 75% of them show up just once. The top ten constitute 8.5% to 9.5% of the sample.

This entry belongs to a study of blood T cell repertoires in COVID-19 (TCRdb year 2020). Looking at the study overall: Samples covering the acute and convalescent phases of COVID-19 were provided by collaborators in the United States, Italy and Spain. The prospective study material was composed of cDNA or gDNA derived from T cells, B-cell-depleted T cells, or PBMCs. Subjects who had been exposed to COVID-19, were actively infected with it, or had recovered from it provided the deeply sampled blood TCRbeta repertoires that made up the dataset. The repertoires were released in a freely available public database intended as a resource for research on the immune response to SARS-CoV-2. The samples were drawn from two sources: the first 160 participants of the ongoing ImmuneRACE study, and over 1,000 subjects contributed by 6 global collaborators. Sample metadata almost always included a de-identified subject ID, COVID-19 status, age in years and sex. Where available, HLA class I and class II types were taken from metadata supplied by the sample provider and were not determined by assay-based typing.

Taken from the germline V gene, the CDR1 and CDR2 loops are SGHRS and YFSETQ. From cysteine to phenylalanine, the CDR3 is 16 amino acids long. Kept here is only the CDR3 DNA, which spans 48 bases and is read in frame from base 1. V loses 4 bases, J loses 0 bases, and the germline ends lie 16 bases apart. In the prospective study, participants were roughly 18 to 100 years old, resided in 24 geographic areas of the United States, and were enrolled through a virtual design. In the prospective study, cohorts were assigned on the basis of participant-reported clinical history obtained from a screening survey and a study questionnaire. Mobile phlebotomists in the prospective study collected whole blood, serum and a nasopharyngeal or oropharyngeal swab from every participant. Prospective study participants could optionally give additional blood draws and questionnaires over a 2-month period. Prospective study blood samples were shipped either frozen or at room temperature before DNA extraction.

Results and caveats for the whole study, not just this receptor: How much clinical and demographic metadata was included differed by source and by participant, and the metadata was provided uncurated.

Material: PBMCs or T cells enriched from blood (not recorded which). The TCR was taken from a woman aged 45-59 years with acute COVID-19. Recombination linked TRBV5-1 to TRBJ1-2; TRBD1 is perhaps the D gene, given 5 matching bases. CDR3 reads: CASSLRQNPANYGYTF. The nucleotide sequence reads as follows: TGCGCCAGCAGCCTTCGACAGAATCCAGCTAACTATGGCTACACCTTC.